These 11 T cell receptor beta chains came from one sample sequenced in a study of T cells in Graves' hyperthyroidism and ophthalmopathy (dated by TCRdb to the late 2010s). The library was generated by multiplex PCR. Sequencing was carried out with an Illumina HiSeq 2000. TCR beta CDR3 regions were amplified from RNA transcripts. For the first round of RT-PCR on the TCR CDR3, the HTBI primer set was used together with the Qiagen OneStep RT-PCR kit. Using fastp at Q25 and MiXCR, TCRdb reprocessed the public reads and kept productive beta chains. Here each entry gathers all rows of one CDR3 protein and keeps the most common genes and DNA. A total of about 250,000 distinct CDR3 sequences appear in this sample, roughly 15% of them only once. Over 25% of the sample goes to the ten largest clones. The sample consisted of blood. The receptors were gathered from a woman aged 45-59 years with Graves' hyperthyroidism that later progressed to Graves' ophthalmopathy.

This clonotype came up many times. The rearrangement uses TRBV3-1 and TRBJ1-3; D call uncertain. Per germline, CDR1 LGHDT and CDR2 YNNKEL (reference sequence). This CDR3 region has 13 residues. V was pared by 0 bases and J by 7 bases, with 7 bases between. The CDR3, as DNA: TGTGCCAGCAGCCAAGATAGGCGGAACACCATATATTTT. Protein: CASSQDRRNTIYF.

This clonotype came up a few times. The rearrangement uses TRBV20-1 and TRBJ2-7; no firm D call. This CDR3 has 9 residues. Germline loops: CDR1 DFQATT, CDR2 SNEGSKA (reference sequence). Trimming left V 3 bases short and J 6 bases short, with 3 bases between. In DNA, the CDR3 is TGCAGTGCTAGTCCCGAGCAGTACTTC. It yields the protein CSASPEQYF.

This clonotype showed up many times. The gene calls are TRBV12-3 or TRBV12-4 and TRBJ2-3, with D unresolved. The CDR3 loop spans 12 amino acids. Between the trimmed V and J ends, which lost 6 bases and 0 bases, there was a span of 4 bases. The CDR3 reads CASRDSTDTQYF. The CDR3, as DNA: TGTGCCAGCAGGGACAGCACAGATACGCAGTATTTT.

Many counts were recorded for this clonotype. The chain links TRBV5-1 to TRBJ2-3, with D perhaps TRBD1 or TRBD2 (7 bases each). The V gene lost 3 bases and the J gene lost 6 bases, with 23 bases spanning the gap. The germline V gene encodes CDR1 SGHRS and CDR2 YFSETQ. CDR3 length equals 17 residues. CDR3 nucleotide sequence: TGCGCCAGCAGCTCCGAGGGAGGGGGCTTTATTGCGGATACGCAGTATTTT. It encodes CASSSEGGGFIADTQYF.

At least ten counts were recorded for this clonotype. This sequence joins TRBV30 and TRBJ2-7; D is undetermined. The CDR3 runs to 15 residues. Per the germline V gene, CDR1 is GTSNPN and CDR2 is SVGIG (reference sequence). With 0 bases removed from V and 0 bases from J, the gap between germline ends came to 12 bases. CDR3 region: CAWSVSSPASYEQYF. CDR3 nucleotide sequence: TGTGCCTGGAGTGTAAGTTCTCCGGCCTCCTACGAGCAGTACTTC.

The V gene is TRBV27, the J gene TRBJ2-2; weak D call: TRBD2 (6 bases). The germline CDR1 and CDR2 sequences are MNHEY and SMNVEV (reference sequence). Trimming cost V 6 bases and J 6 bases, with 17 bases left between them. The CDR3 is made up of 15 amino acids. CDR3 coding DNA: TGTGCCAGCAGCCCTGGAGGAGGGAGCGCCGGGGAGCTGTTTTTT. Its translation: CASSPGGGSAGELFF.

This clonotype was picked up many times. The chain's CDR3 is CAWTDRGFDGYTF. CDR3 in DNA: TGTGCCTGGACGGACAGGGGGTTCGATGGCTACACCTTC. V usage is TRBV30 and J usage is TRBJ1-2; 10 bases align to TRBD1. Trimming at V came to 4 bases and at J to 6 bases, leaving 5 bases not matched to a gene. Germline CDR1 reads GTSNPN; CDR2 reads SVGIG (reference sequence). The CDR3 has 13 amino acids.

This clonotype has just a few counts. The chain links TRBV16 to TRBJ1-4; D perhaps matches TRBD1 (6 bases). The CDR3 is made up of 15 amino acids. Germline V lookup: CDR1 KGHSY, CDR2 FQNENV. V shed 1 base and J shed 6 bases, with 12 bases lying between them. The CDR3 bases are TGTGCCAGCAGCCAATTTCGGGGGGCGGATGAAAAACTGTTTTTT. The encoded protein is CASSQFRGADEKLFF.

This clonotype came up many times. V and J are TRBV7-8 and TRBJ2-5; TRBD2 might be the D (5 bases). Trimming took off 4 bases at V and 5 bases at J, with 17 bases between the two ends. CDR1 SGHVS and CDR2 FQNEAQ come from the germline V gene. The CDR3 covers 15 residues. This chain's CDR3 is CASSYREGLRETQYF. CDR3 in DNA: TGTGCCAGCAGCTATCGGGAAGGGTTACGGGAGACCCAGTACTTC.

This clonotype was detected many times. The gene calls are TRBV20-1 and TRBJ2-2; no reliable D call. CDR3 length: 15 amino acids. Germline loops: CDR1 DFQATT, CDR2 SNEGSKA (reference sequence). Trimming took 1 base from V and 0 from J, leaving 9 bases between them. The CDR3 DNA is TGCAGTGCTAGAGCGCATGAGTCGAACACCGGGGAGCTGTTTTTT. Translated, it gives CSARAHESNTGELFF.

The sample holds many counts of this clonotype. The rearrangement joins TRBV7-9 to TRBJ2-1, with TRBD2 as a possible D gene (5 bases). Germline V gives CDR1 SEHNR, CDR2 FQNEAQ (reference sequence). This CDR3 is built from 14 residues. The germline V and J ends were trimmed by 6 bases and 10 bases, with 19 bases remaining between them. CDR3 nucleotides: TGTGCCAGCAGACGATCAACTAGTTTCGACGAGCAGTTCTTC. It specifies CASRRSTSFDEQFF. The full variable domain, with the rest looked up from reference TRBV7-9 and TRBJ2-1, is DTGVSQNPRHKITKRGQNVTFRCDPISEHNRLYWYRQTLGQGPEFLTYFQNEAQLEKSRLLSDRFSAERPKGSFSTLEIQRTEQGDSAMYLCASRRSTSFDEQFFGPGTRLTVL.